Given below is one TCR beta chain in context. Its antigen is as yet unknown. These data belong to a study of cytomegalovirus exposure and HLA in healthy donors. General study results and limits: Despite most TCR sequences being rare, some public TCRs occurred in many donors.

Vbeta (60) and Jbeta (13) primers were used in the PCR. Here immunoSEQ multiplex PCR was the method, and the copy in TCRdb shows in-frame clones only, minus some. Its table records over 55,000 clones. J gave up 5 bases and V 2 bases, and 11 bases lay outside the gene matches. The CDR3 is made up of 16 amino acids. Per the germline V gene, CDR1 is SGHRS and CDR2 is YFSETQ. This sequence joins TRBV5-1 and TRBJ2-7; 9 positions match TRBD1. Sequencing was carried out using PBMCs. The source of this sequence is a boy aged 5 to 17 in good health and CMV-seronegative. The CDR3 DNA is TGCGCCAGCAGCTTTACCTTGACAGGGGGAGGTAACGAGCAGTACTTC. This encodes CASSFTLTGGGNEQYF.